The present T cell receptor (beta chain) was sequenced within a study of blood T cell repertoires in COVID-19. The data were produced by immunoSEQ multiplex PCR, yet TCRdb's version contains in-frame clones alone and is incomplete. Of 100,000 to 120,000 clones detected, roughly 84% appear once; the ten largest clones hold 8.4%. Germline lookup yields CDR1 MGHRA and CDR2 YSYEKL. The V and J ends lost 0 bases and 4 bases, in that order; junction bases with no gene match: 17. This CDR3 spans 19 amino acids. The J gene is TRBJ2-7, the V gene TRBV4-1; TRBD1 matches at 8 bases. The material sequenced was peripheral blood. This receptor was identified in a woman between 65 and 79 years old who had recovered from COVID-19. As DNA, the CDR3 is TGCGCCAGCAGCCAAGATGCAGCCCCCGACAGGGGAAGAGAGTACGAGCAGTACTTC. Its protein product is CASSQDAAPDRGREYEQYF.